Shown below are 13 T cell receptor beta chains from a single sample sequenced in a study of blood T cell repertoires in COVID-19. Some clones are missing from TCRdb's copy, which holds only in-frame ones; the method was immunoSEQ multiplex PCR. The sample yields about 160,000 clones, 75% to 80% seen once. Sequencing was done on a sample of peripheral blood. The receptors were sampled from a woman of 80 years or more with acute or convalescent COVID-19.

The chain uses TRBV6-5 and TRBJ1-5; 9 bases align to TRBD1. The CDR3 totals 15 residues. The junction had 3 bases not matched to a gene; V was cut back by 5 bases and J by 1 base. Germline CDR1 is MNHEY and CDR2 is SVGAGI. In DNA form, the CDR3 reads TGTGCCAGCAGTAGGGACAGGGTCAGCAATCAGCCCCAGCATTTT. It is translated as CASSRDRVSNQPQHF.

V gene TRBV7-2 combines with J gene TRBJ2-7, with TRBD2 matching 9 bases. V lost 5 bases to trimming and J lost 4 bases; unmatched junction nucleotides: 6. CDR1 and CDR2 (germline): SGHTA, FQGNSA. This CDR3 is 14 amino acids long. This CDR3 reads CASSRLAGFYEQYF. DNA for the CDR3: TGTGCCAGCAGCCGCCTAGCGGGGTTTTACGAGCAGTACTTC.

V gene TRBV7-2 combines with J gene TRBJ2-3, with D tentatively TRBD2 (6 bases). V lost 3 bases and J lost 6, with 13 bases in between. The CDR3 sequence is 14 residues long. Per germline, CDR1 SGHTA and CDR2 FQGNSA. CDR3 in amino acids: CASSFRWGEDTQYF. The CDR3 region has the DNA TGTGCCAGCAGCTTCCGCTGGGGGGAGGATACGCAGTATTTT.

This chain links TRBV15 with TRBJ2-1; D remains unclear. Germline values: CDR1 LNHNV, CDR2 YYDKDF (reference sequence). CDR3 length: 15 amino acids. V was trimmed by 0 bases and J by 5 bases, leaving 11 bases between them. In DNA, the CDR3 is TGTGCCACCAGCAGAGATCTGCTAGTAAACAATGAGCAGTTCTTC. Translation gives CATSRDLLVNNEQFF.

This sequence joins TRBV18 and TRBJ1-2; TRBD1 matches 11 bases. Germline V lookup: CDR1 KGHSH, CDR2 LQKENI. V gave up 4 bases and J gave up 7 bases; unmatched junction bases: 8. This CDR3 is built from 15 residues. DNA of the CDR3: TGTGCCAGCTCACGAAACGGACAGGGGGCTGGTGGCTACACCTTC. Amino acid sequence: CASSRNGQGAGGYTF. Full variable domain (remainder filled in from reference TRBV18 and TRBJ1-2): NAGVMQNPRHLVRRRGQEARLRCSPMKGHSHVYWYRQLPEEGLKFMVYLQKENIIDESGMPKERFSAEFPKEGPSILRIQQVVRGDSAAYFCASSRNGQGAGGYTFGSGTRLTVV.

This rearrangement joins TRBV5-5 to TRBJ1-2; D is uncertain. The CDR3 runs to 13 residues. Trimming stripped 5 bases from V and 5 bases from J, with 13 bases between. Germline-derived CDR1 and CDR2 are SGHKS and YYEKEE (reference sequence). The CDR3 nucleotides are TGTGCCAGCAGTTTTTCATGGCAGTATGGCTACACCTTC. Its translation is CASSFSWQYGYTF.

Remarks on this clone: The junction shows a germline mismatch at one end, possibly a read error. J is TRBJ2-2 and V is TRBV7-7; possibly TRBD2 for D (5 bases). This CDR3 comprises 14 residues. Per the germline V gene, CDR1 is SSHAT and CDR2 is FNYEAQ (reference sequence). This CDR3 is CASSRAGNTGELFF. In DNA, the CDR3 is TGTGCTAGCAGTAGGGCGGGGAACACCGGGGAGCTGTTTTTT.

CDR3 in amino acids: CATLAGTDTQYF. In DNA, the CDR3 is TGTGCCACCCTAGCGGGCACAGATACGCAGTATTTT. The V gene is TRBV28, the J gene TRBJ2-3, with 7 bases identical to TRBD2. The V gene's germline CDR1 is MDHEN and CDR2 SYDVKM. V gave up 10 bases and J gave up 1 base; unmatched junction bases: 2. The CDR3 runs to 12 residues.

The chain employs TRBV5-4 and TRBJ1-2; D perhaps matches TRBD1 (6 bases). Germline CDR1 SGHNT, CDR2 YYREEE (reference sequence). V was clipped by 4 bases and J by 2 bases, with 9 bases between them. The CDR3 is made up of 13 amino acids. This CDR3 is CASSIDRNYGYTF. The DNA for the CDR3 is TGTGCCAGCAGCATTGACAGGAACTATGGCTACACCTTC.

The table lists this clone with many counts. This chain joins TRBV28 and TRBJ1-4; possible D gene TRBD1, 5 bases. Between the trimmed V and J ends, which lost 2 bases and 4 bases, there was a span of 14 bases. The CDR3 is 16 amino acids. CDR1 is MDHEN and CDR2 is SYDVKM in the germline V gene. The CDR3 sequence is CASSLDSAGINEKLFF. The DNA of the CDR3 is TGTGCCAGCAGTTTAGATTCGGCAGGGATTAATGAAAAACTGTTTTTT.

The gene calls are TRBV5-6 and TRBJ2-3, with 13 positions matching TRBD2. V shed 5 bases, J shed 0 bases, and the junction held 0 bases outside the gene matches. Looked up from germline, CDR1 is SGHDT and CDR2 is YYEEEE. This CDR3 region has 15 residues. The CDR3 sequence is CASRTSGRSTDTQYF. In nucleotides, the CDR3 is TGTGCCAGCAGGACTAGCGGGAGGAGCACAGATACGCAGTATTTT.

V and J are TRBV19 and TRBJ1-1; 8 nucleotides match TRBD1. The V gene end was trimmed by 6 bases and the J gene end by 1 base; junction bases not matched to a gene: 7. The CDR3 totals 15 residues. Germline CDR1 LNHDA, CDR2 SQIVND (reference sequence). CDR3 in DNA: TGTGCCAGTAGCCCCCGGACAGGGACGAACACTGAAGCTTTCTTT. This codes for CASSPRTGTNTEAFF.

The sample holds a few counts of this clone. The rearrangement uses TRBV2 and TRBJ2-7, with 9 nucleotides matching TRBD2. Trimming at V came to 7 bases and at J to 4 bases, leaving 14 bases not matched to a gene. The CDR3 is 16 residues long. The germline V gene encodes CDR1 SNHLY and CDR2 FYNNEI. The CDR3 here is CASKPLSGREGYEQYF. In DNA form, the CDR3 reads TGTGCCAGCAAGCCACTTAGCGGGAGAGAAGGGTACGAGCAGTACTTC. Drawing the rest from reference TRBV2 and TRBJ2-7, the complete variable domain is EPEVTQTPSHQVTQMGQEVILRCVPISNHLYFYWYRQILGQKVEFLVSFYNNEISEKSEIFDDQFSVERPDGSNFTLKIRSTKLEDSAMYFCASKPLSGREGYEQYFGPGTRLTVT.